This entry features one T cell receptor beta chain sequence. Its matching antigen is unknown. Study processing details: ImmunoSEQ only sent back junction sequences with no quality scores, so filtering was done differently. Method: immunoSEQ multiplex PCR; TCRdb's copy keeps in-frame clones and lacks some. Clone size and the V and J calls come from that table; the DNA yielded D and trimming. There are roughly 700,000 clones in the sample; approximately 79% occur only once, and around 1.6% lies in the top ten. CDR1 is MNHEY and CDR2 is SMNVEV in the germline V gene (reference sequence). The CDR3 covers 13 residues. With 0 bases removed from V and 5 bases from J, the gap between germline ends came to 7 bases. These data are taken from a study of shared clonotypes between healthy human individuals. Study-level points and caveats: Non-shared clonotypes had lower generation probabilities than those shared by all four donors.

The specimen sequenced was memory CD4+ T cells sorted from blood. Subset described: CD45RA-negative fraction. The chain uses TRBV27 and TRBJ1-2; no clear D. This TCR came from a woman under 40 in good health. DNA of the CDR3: TGTGCCAGCAGTTTATCGTCCCTGTATGGCTACACCTTC. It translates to CASSLSSLYGYTF.